A single sample is the source of the 12 T cell receptor beta chains below, sequenced in a study of blood T cell repertoires in COVID-19. TCRdb keeps only in-frame clones here, not all; method: immunoSEQ multiplex PCR. This table has 15,000 to 25,000 clones, 88% appearing once. Specimen: peripheral blood. Every receptor here comes from a human donor in a cohort sampled during active COVID-19.

This chain's CDR3 is CASSFTPIEGEKLFF. The CDR3 nucleotides read TGTGCCAGCAGCTTTACGCCGATTGAGGGTGAAAAACTGTTTTTT. The chain carries TRBV5-8 and TRBJ1-4; D gene uncertain. Germline-derived CDR1 and CDR2 are SGHTS and YDEGEE. V shed 2 bases and J shed 7 bases, with 15 bases lying between them. This CDR3 region has 15 residues.

The V call is TRBV30, the J call TRBJ1-6; 12 bases map to TRBD1. The V gene's germline CDR1 is GTSNPN and CDR2 SVGIG (reference sequence). This CDR3 comprises 17 residues. Trimming removed 4 bases from V and 9 bases from J; junction bases left unmatched: 13. CDR3 in DNA: TGTGCCTGGAAACCCCGGGACAGGGGGCAAACGGCTTCACCCCTCCACTTT. It specifies CAWKPRDRGQTASPLHF.

The V and J genes are TRBV28 and TRBJ1-2; perhaps TRBD1 as D (6 bases). The length of the CDR3 is 14 residues. CDR1 and CDR2 (germline): MDHEN, SYDVKM. V gave up 7 bases and J gave up 8 bases, with 20 bases separating them. The CDR3 DNA reads TGTGCCAGCAACACCCCGGACAGCCGAGGCGGCTACACCTTC. Its protein product is CASNTPDSRGGYTF.

The chain uses TRBV3-1 (or the pseudogene TRBV3-2) and TRBJ2-1, with 11 bases that match TRBD2. CDR3 length: 16 amino acids. Germline trimming cut 0 bases from V and 8 bases from J; bases unmatched to any gene: 6. Germline-derived CDR1 and CDR2 are LGHDT and YNNKEL (reference sequence). In DNA, the CDR3 is TGTGCCAGCAGCCAAGATTTAGCGGGGGGGTTCTATGAGCAGTTCTTC. Translated, it gives CASSQDLAGGFYEQFF.

The chain combines TRBV7-9 with TRBJ1-4; 11 positions match TRBD1. Germline CDR1 SEHNR, CDR2 FQNEAQ (reference sequence). The CDR3 contains 17 residues. J was trimmed by 4 bases and V by 4 bases; bases with no gene match: 8. DNA for the CDR3: TGTGCCAGCAGCTCACGGACAGGGGGCAAACGTAATGAAAAACTGTTTTTT. It yields the protein CASSSRTGGKRNEKLFF.

The rearrangement links TRBV19 to TRBJ1-1, with TRBD1 identical over 7 bases. CDR1 and CDR2 from the germline V gene are LNHDA and SQIVND (reference sequence). V lost 3 bases to trimming and J lost 4 bases; unmatched junction nucleotides: 5. CDR3 size: 14 residues. CDR3 amino acids: CASSIQTGTTEAFF. The CDR3 bases are TGTGCCAGTAGTATCCAGACAGGGACCACTGAAGCTTTCTTT.

Comment on this clone: This sample also contains other DNA sequences that code for the same CDR3. CDR3 coding DNA: TGCGCCAGCAGCTTGGCCCAGGGAAATGAGCAGTTCTTC. Residues: CASSLAQGNEQFF. The V call is TRBV5-1, the J call TRBJ2-1, with D tentatively TRBD1 (5 bases). V lost 0 bases to trimming and J lost 7 bases, with 8 bases between them. The length of the CDR3 is 13 residues. CDR1 and CDR2 from the germline V gene are SGHRS and YFSETQ.

V is TRBV15 and J is TRBJ1-2; D gene uncertain. Trimming pared 0 bases from V and 2 bases from J, leaving 10 bases between. CDR1 is LNHNV and CDR2 is YYDKDF in the germline V gene (reference sequence). The CDR3 is 15 amino acids. The CDR3 region is CATSRDSIQNYGYTF. The DNA for the CDR3 is TGTGCCACCAGCAGAGATTCGATACAGAACTATGGCTACACCTTC.

This clone was counted only a few times. V usage is TRBV18 and J usage is TRBJ2-2, with no clear D. CDR1 and CDR2 (germline): KGHSH, LQKENI. The length of the CDR3 is 16 residues. V was trimmed by 2 bases and J by 0 bases, leaving 10 bases between them. The CDR3 here is CASSPSARSNTGELFF. The CDR3 nucleotides are TGTGCCAGCTCACCATCGGCTAGATCGAACACCGGGGAGCTGTTTTTT.

The rearrangement links TRBV6-6 to TRBJ1-1; D unresolved. The CDR3 is 12 residues long. From germline, CDR1 is MNHNY and CDR2 SVGAGI (reference sequence). Trimming pared 4 bases from V and 2 bases from J, leaving 5 bases between. The CDR3 DNA reads TGTGCCAGCAGTTTTACTAACACTGAAGCTTTCTTT. Translating gives CASSFTNTEAFF.

The rearrangement joins TRBV6-5 to TRBJ2-5, with D hard to call. The germline V and J ends were trimmed by 7 bases and 1 base, with 16 bases remaining between them. This CDR3 spans 15 amino acids. The germline V gene has CDR1 MNHEY and CDR2 SVGAGI. The CDR3 DNA sequence: TGTGCCAGCAAGCAAGCGCCCACAACCCAAGAGACCCAGTACTTC. Amino acid sequence: CASKQAPTTQETQYF.

This clone was counted only a few times. CDR3 bases: TGTGCCTGGAGTGACAGGGGACATCCTAGCAATCAGCCCCAGCATTTT. Amino acids: CAWSDRGHPSNQPQHF. This chain links TRBV30 with TRBJ1-5, with 7 bases lining up with TRBD1. This CDR3 is 16 amino acids long. Germline loops: CDR1 GTSNPN, CDR2 SVGIG (reference sequence). The V and J ends lost 1 base and 0 bases, in that order; junction bases with no gene match: 6.